The clone carrying this T cell receptor (beta chain) showed up just once. Sequencing was performed with immunoSEQ multiplex PCR; in TCRdb, only in-frame clones are kept and a portion is missing. The table has 67,000 or so clones, 80% to 95% seen once. The source of the sample is a study of T cell changes during pregnancy in multiple sclerosis. The sequence derives from a female donor in good health, enrolled as a control in a pregnancy study. The sample consisted of CD8+ T cells from peripheral blood mononuclear cells, taken in the third trimester of pregnancy.

DNA of the CDR3: TGCGCCAGCAGCTTGGTGGGCACAGAGAACACTGAAGCTTTCTTT. This encodes CASSLVGTENTEAFF. The chain employs TRBV5-1 and TRBJ1-1, with D unclear. This CDR3 comprises 15 residues. Germline CDR1 and CDR2: SGHRS and YFSETQ. The ends were cut back, 0 bases at V and 1 base at J, with 10 bases in the middle.